The TCR beta chain described here comes from a study of blood T cell repertoires in COVID-19 (dated by TCRdb to the early 2020s). Describing the broader study: Samples covering the acute and convalescent phases of COVID-19 were provided by collaborators in the United States, Italy and Spain. Samples came from the ongoing ImmuneRACE study (first 160 participants) plus 1,254 subjects from 6 global collaborators. The repertoires were made available in a free public database intended to serve as a resource for research on the immune response to SARS-CoV-2. The prospective study material was composed of cDNA or gDNA derived from T cells, B-cell-depleted T cells, or PBMCs. Subjects who had been exposed to COVID-19, were actively infected with it, or had recovered from it provided the deeply sampled blood TCRbeta repertoires that made up the dataset. A de-identified subject ID, COVID-19 status, age in years and sex were almost always included in the sample metadata. HLA class I and class II types, where available, came from metadata supplied by the sample provider rather than from assay-based typing.

Participants in the prospective study were enrolled through a virtual design, were aged roughly 18 to 100 years, and lived in 20 to 30 United States geographic areas. To assign participants to cohorts, the prospective study relied on clinical history that participants themselves reported in a screening survey and a study questionnaire. Recovered participants in ImmuneRACE Cohort 3 were defined by two consecutive negative NP/OP PCR tests, clearance by a healthcare professional, or resolution of symptoms. Mobile phlebotomists in the prospective study collected whole blood, serum and a nasopharyngeal or oropharyngeal swab from every participant. Over a 2-month period, participants in the prospective study had the option of providing additional blood draws and questionnaires. Before DNA extraction, prospective study blood samples were shipped either frozen or at room temperature. Broader findings and caveats from the paper: The quantity of clinical and demographic metadata differed by source and by participant and was supplied without curation.

The germline V and J ends show losses of 6 bases and 5 bases respectively, and no gene match explains 8 bases of the junction. Reading from cysteine to phenylalanine, the CDR3 counts 15 amino acids. Kept here is only the CDR3 DNA, which spans 45 bases and is read in frame from base 1. The germline V gene encodes CDR1 SEHNR and CDR2 FQNEAQ (reference sequence). The immunoSEQ Assay, a bias-controlled multiplex PCR, was used to amplify TCRbeta CDR3 regions from genomic DNA. The authors processed their data as follows. Nucleated cell counts per sample were estimated from amplification of reference gene primers within the assay. Sequence reads were collapsed and filtered to measure the absolute abundance of every unique TCRbeta CDR3 rearrangement. For each sample, productive Simpson clonality was calculated by taking the square root of Simpson's diversity index across productive rearrangements. Not all clones reach the TCRdb copy of this immuneACCESS table, which keeps in-frame sequences only. Checked studies attribute under half of the gap to unresolved V genes and leave the rest unexplained. From that table come the V and J calls and clone size; the DNA was used to work out D and trimming. For this sample there are under 200,000 clones; 85% to 90% appear just once. Of the sample, more than 6.5% falls within the top ten clones.

For this clone: Its cognate antigen has yet to be identified. Base qualities were left out, and no much larger clone turns up one base away.

This sequence originates from a woman between 45 and 60 years old who had recovered from COVID-19. This sequence uses TRBV7-9 and TRBJ2-1; TRBD1 fits 9 bases in the junction. Sequencing was done on a sample of PBMCs or T cells enriched from blood (not recorded which). The CDR3 here reads CASRSGTGTHNEQFF. The DNA sequence is given as TGTGCCAGCAGGTCCGGGACAGGGACCCACAATGAGCAGTTCTTC.